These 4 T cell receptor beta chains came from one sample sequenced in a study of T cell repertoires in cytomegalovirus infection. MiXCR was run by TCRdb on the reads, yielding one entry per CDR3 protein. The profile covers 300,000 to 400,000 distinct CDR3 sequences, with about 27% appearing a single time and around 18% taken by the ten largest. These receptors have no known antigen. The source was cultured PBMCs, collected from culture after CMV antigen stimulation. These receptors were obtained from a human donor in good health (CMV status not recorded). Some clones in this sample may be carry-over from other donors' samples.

DNA of the CDR3: TGTGCCAGCAGCTCTCCGGGACAAGGATACACTGAAGCTTTCTTT. Its translation is CASSSPGQGYTEAFF. V and J are TRBV7-9 and TRBJ1-1; the D gene is possibly TRBD1 (6 bases). V was trimmed by 4 bases and J by 3 bases, leaving 15 bases between them. The CDR3 covers 15 residues. Germline values: CDR1 SEHNR, CDR2 FQNEAQ (reference sequence).

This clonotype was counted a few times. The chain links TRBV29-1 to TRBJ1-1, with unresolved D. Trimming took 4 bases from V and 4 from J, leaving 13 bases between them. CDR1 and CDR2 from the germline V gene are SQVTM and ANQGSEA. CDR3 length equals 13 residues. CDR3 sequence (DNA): TGCAGCGTTGTAGTAGGGCTGGGCACTGAAGCTTTCTTT. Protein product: CSVVVGLGTEAFF.

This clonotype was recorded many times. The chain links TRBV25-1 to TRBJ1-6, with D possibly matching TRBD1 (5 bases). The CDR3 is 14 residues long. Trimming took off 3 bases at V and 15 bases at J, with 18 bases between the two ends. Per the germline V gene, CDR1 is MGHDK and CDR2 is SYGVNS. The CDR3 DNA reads TGTGCCAGCAGTGACCCTCGGGACTCCCGGGTCCTCCACTTT. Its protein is CASSDPRDSRVLHF.

The CDR3 coding sequence is TGTGCCAGCAGTCCTTGGGGACTAGCGGGAGGCAATGAGCAGTTCTTC. Translation gives CASSPWGLAGGNEQFF. The chain recombines TRBV12-3 or TRBV12-4 with TRBJ2-1, with TRBD2 matching 15 bases. V lost 5 bases, J lost 6 bases, and 5 bases stayed unmatched. This CDR3 has 16 amino acids.